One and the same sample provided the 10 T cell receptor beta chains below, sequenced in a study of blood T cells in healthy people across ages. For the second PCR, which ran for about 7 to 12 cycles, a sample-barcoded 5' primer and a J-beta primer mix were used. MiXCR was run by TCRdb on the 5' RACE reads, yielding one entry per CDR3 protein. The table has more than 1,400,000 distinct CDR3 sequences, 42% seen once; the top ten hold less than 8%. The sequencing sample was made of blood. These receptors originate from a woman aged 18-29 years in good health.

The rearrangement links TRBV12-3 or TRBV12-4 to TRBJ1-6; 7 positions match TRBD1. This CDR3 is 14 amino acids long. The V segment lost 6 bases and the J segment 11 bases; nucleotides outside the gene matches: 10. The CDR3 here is CASSQQGQRTPLHF. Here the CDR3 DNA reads TGTGCCAGCAGCCAACAGGGGCAGCGTACACCCCTCCACTTT.

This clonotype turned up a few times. The CDR3 region has the DNA TGCAGCGTTCCGGGACTAGCGGGACTACGGGAGACCCAGTACTTC. It is translated as CSVPGLAGLRETQYF. The rearrangement uses TRBV29-1 and TRBJ2-5; TRBD2 matches 13 bases. The CDR3 loop spans 15 amino acids. Germline V CDR1 and CDR2: SQVTM, ANQGSEA. Trimming cost V 5 bases and J 5 bases; bases outside gene matches: 8.

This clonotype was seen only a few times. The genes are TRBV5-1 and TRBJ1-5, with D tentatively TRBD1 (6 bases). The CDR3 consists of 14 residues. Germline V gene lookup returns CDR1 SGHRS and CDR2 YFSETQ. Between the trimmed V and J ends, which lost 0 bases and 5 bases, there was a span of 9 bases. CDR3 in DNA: TGCGCCAGCAGCTTGGAGTCAGGGGATCAGCCCCAGCATTTT. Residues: CASSLESGDQPQHF.

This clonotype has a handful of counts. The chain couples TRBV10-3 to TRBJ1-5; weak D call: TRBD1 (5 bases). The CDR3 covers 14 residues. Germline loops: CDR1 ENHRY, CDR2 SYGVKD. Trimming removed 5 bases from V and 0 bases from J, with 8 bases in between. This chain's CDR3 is CAISRGDSNQPQHF. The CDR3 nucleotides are TGTGCCATCAGTCGGGGGGATAGCAATCAGCCCCAGCATTTT.

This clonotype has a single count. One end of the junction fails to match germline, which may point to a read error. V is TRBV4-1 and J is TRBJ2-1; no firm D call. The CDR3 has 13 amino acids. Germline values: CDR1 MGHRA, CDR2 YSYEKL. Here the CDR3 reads CANSQDLRVEQFF. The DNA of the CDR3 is TGCGCCAACAGCCAAGATCTGAGAGTAGAGCAGTTCTTC.

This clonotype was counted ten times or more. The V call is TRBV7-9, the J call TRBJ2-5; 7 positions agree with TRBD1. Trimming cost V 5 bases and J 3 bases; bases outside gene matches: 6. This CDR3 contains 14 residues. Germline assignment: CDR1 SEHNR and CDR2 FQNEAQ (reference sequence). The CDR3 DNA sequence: TGTGCCAGCAGCCCTTCAGACAGGGAAGAGACCCAGTACTTC. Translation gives CASSPSDREETQYF.

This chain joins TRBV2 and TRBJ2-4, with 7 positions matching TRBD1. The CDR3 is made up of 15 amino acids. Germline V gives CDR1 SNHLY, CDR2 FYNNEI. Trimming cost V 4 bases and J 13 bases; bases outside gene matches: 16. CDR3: CASSALPDRAYKQYF. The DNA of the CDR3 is TGTGCCAGCAGTGCCCTCCCCGACAGGGCCTACAAGCAGTACTTC.

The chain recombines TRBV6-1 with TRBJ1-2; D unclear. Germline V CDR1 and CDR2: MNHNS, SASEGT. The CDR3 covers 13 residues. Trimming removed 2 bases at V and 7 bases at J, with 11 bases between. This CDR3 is CASSENWDCGYTF. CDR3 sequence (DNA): TGTGCCAGCAGTGAAAATTGGGATTGTGGCTACACCTTC.

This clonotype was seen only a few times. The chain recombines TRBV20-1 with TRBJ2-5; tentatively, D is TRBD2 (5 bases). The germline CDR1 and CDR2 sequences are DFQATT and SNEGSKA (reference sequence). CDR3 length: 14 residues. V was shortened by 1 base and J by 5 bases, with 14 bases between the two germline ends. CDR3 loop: CSARVGPGLETQYF. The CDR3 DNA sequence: TGCAGTGCTAGAGTAGGGCCGGGGTTGGAGACCCAGTACTTC.

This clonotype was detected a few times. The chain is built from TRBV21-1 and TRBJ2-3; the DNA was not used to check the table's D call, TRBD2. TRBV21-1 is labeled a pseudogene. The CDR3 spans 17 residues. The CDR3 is CASSSLAGGIREDTQYF. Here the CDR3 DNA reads TGTGCCAGCAGCTCCCTAGCGGGAGGAATCAGGGAAGATACGCAGTATTTT.